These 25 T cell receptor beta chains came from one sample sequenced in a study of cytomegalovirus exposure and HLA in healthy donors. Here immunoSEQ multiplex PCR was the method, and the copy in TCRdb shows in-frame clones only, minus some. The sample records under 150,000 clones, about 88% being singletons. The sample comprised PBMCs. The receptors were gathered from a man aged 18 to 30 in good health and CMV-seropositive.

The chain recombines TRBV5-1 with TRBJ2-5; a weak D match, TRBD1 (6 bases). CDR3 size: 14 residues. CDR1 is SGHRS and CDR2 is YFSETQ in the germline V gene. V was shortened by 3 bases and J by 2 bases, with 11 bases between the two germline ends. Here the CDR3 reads CASSSGQPQETQYF. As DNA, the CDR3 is TGCGCCAGCAGCTCCGGACAGCCTCAAGAGACCCAGTACTTC.

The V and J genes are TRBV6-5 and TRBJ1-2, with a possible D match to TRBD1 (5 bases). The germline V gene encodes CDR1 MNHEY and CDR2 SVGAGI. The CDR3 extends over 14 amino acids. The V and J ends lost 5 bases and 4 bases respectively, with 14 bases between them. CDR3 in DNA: TGTGCCAGCAGTCCGGTGCAGGGAATCTATGGCTACACCTTC. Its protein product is CASSPVQGIYGYTF.

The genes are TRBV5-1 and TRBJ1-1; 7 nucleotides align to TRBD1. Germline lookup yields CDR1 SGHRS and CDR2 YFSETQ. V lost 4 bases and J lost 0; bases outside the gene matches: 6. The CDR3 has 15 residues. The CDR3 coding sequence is TGCGCCAGCAGCATTCGGACAGGAATGAACACTGAAGCTTTCTTT. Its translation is CASSIRTGMNTEAFF.

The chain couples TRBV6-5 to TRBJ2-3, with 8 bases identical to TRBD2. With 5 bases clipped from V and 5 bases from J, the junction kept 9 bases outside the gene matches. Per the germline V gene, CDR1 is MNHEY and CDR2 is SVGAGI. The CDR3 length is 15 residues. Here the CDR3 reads CASSQGGGRGDTQYF. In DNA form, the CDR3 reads TGTGCCAGCAGTCAAGGCGGGGGGCGGGGAGATACGCAGTATTTT.

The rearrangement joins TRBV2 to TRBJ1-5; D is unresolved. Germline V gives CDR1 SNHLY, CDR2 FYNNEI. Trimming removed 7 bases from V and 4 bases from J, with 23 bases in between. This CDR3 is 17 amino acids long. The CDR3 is CASNPSEGRSGNQPQHF. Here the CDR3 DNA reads TGTGCCAGCAACCCTTCGGAGGGCAGGTCAGGAAATCAGCCCCAGCATTTT.

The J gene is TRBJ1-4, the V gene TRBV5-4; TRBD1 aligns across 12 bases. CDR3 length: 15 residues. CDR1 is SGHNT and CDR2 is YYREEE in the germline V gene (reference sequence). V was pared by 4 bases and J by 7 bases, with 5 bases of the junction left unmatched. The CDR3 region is CASSQGTGGSEKLFF. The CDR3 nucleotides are TGTGCCAGCAGCCAAGGGACAGGGGGCAGTGAAAAACTGTTTTTT.

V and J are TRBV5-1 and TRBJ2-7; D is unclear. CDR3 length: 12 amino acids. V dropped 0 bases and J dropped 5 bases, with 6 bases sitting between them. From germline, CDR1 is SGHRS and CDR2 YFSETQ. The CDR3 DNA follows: TGCGCCAGCAGCTTGGTCCAGAACGAGCAGTACTTC. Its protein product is CASSLVQNEQYF.

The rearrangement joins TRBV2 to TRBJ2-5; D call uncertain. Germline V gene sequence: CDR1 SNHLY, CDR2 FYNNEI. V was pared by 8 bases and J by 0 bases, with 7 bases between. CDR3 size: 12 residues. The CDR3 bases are TGTGCCAGCCGTGTAGACCAAGAGACCCAGTACTTC. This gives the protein CASRVDQETQYF.

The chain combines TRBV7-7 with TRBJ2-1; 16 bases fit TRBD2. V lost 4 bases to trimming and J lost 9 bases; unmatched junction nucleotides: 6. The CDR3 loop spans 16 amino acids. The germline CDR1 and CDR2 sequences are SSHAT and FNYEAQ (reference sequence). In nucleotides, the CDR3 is TGTGCCAGCAGCTGGGGACTAGCGGGGGGGCCTAGTGAGCAGTTCTTC. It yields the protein CASSWGLAGGPSEQFF.

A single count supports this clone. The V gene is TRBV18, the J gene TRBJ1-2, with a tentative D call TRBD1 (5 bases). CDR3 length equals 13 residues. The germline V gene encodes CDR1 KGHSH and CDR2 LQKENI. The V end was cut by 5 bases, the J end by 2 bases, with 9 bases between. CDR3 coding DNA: TGTGCCAGCTCAATAGGGGCGAACTATGGCTACACCTTC. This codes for CASSIGANYGYTF.

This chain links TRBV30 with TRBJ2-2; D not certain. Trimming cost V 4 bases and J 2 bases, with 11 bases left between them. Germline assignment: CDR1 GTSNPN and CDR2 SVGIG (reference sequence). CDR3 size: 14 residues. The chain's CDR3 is CAWKSGVNTGELFF. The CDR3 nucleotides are TGTGCCTGGAAGAGTGGAGTTAACACCGGGGAGCTGTTTTTT.

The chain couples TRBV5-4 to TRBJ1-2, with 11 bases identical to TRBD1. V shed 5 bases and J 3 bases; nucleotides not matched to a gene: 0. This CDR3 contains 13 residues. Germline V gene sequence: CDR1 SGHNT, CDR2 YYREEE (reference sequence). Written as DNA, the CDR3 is TGTGCCAGCAGGGGACAGGGGGACTATGGCTACACCTTC. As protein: CASRGQGDYGYTF.

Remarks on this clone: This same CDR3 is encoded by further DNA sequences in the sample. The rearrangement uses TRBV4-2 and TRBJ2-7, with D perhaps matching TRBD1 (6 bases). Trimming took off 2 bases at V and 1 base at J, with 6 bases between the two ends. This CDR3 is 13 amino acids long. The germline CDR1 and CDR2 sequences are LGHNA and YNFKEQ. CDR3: CASSQTGSYEQYF. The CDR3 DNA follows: TGTGCCAGCAGCCAAACAGGGTCCTACGAGCAGTACTTC.

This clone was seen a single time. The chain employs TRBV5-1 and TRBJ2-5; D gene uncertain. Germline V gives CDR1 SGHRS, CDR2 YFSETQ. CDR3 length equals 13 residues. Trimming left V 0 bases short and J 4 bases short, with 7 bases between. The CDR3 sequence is CASSLGRGETQYF. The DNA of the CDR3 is TGCGCCAGCAGCTTGGGTAGAGGAGAGACCCAGTACTTC. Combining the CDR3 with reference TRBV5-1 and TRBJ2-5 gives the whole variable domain KAGVTQTPRYLIKTRGQQVTLSCSPISGHRSVSWYQQTPGQGLQFLFEYFSETQRNKGNFPGRFSGRQFSNSRSEMNVSTLELGDSALYLCASSLGRGETQYFGPGTRLLVL.

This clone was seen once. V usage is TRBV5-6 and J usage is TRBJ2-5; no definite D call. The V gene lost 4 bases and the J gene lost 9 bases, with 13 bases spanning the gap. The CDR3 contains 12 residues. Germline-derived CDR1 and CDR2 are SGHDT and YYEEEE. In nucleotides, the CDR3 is TGTGCCAGCAGCACTACACGCGAGGCCCAGTACTTC. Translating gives CASSTTREAQYF.

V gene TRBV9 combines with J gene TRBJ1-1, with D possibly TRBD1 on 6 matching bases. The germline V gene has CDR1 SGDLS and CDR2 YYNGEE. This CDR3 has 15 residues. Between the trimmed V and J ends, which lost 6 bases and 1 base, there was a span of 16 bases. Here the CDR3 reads CASTTSLGANTEAFF. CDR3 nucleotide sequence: TGTGCCAGCACCACTTCATTGGGGGCGAACACTGAAGCTTTCTTT.

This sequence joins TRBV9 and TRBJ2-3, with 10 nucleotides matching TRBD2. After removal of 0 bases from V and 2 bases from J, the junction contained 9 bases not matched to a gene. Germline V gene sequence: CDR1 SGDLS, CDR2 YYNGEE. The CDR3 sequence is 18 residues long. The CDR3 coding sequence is TGTGCCAGCAGCGTAGCTACGAGTACTAGCGGGATCACAGATACGCAGTATTTT. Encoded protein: CASSVATSTSGITDTQYF.

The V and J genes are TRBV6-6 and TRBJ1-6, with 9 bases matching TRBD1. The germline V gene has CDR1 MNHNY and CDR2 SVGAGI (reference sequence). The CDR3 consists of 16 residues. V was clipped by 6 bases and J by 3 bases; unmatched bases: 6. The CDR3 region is CASRQGQGDYNSPLHF. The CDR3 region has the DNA TGTGCCAGCAGACAGGGACAGGGAGACTATAATTCACCCCTCCACTTT.

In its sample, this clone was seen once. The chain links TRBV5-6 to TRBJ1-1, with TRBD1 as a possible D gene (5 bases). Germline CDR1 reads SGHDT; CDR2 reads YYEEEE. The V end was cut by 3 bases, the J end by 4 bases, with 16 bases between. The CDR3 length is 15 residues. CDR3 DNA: TGTGCCAGCAGCTCCCTCCCGGGGGTCGCCACTGAAGCTTTCTTT. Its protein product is CASSSLPGVATEAFF.

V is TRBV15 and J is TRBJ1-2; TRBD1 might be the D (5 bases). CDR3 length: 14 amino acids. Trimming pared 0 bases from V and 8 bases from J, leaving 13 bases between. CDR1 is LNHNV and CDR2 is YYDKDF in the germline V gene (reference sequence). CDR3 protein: CATSRDGQGGGYTF. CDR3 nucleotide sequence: TGTGCCACCAGCAGAGATGGGCAGGGAGGGGGCTACACCTTC.

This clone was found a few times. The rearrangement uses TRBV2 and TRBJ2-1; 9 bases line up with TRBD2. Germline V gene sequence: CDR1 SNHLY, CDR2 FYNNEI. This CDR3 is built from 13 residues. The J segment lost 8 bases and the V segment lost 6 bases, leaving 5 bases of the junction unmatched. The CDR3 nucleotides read TGTGCCAGCAGGCGGGAGGGTCGTGATGAGCAGTTCTTC. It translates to CASRREGRDEQFF. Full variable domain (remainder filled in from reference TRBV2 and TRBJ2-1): EPEVTQTPSHQVTQMGQEVILRCVPISNHLYFYWYRQILGQKVEFLVSFYNNEISEKSEIFDDQFSVERPDGSNFTLKIRSTKLEDSAMYFCASRREGRDEQFFGPGTRLTVL.

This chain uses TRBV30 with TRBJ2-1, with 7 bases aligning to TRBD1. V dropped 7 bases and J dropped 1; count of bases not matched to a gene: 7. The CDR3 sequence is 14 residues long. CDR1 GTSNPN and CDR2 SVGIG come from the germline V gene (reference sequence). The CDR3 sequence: CAFQKTGSYNEQFF. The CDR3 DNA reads TGTGCCTTTCAGAAGACAGGGTCCTACAATGAGCAGTTCTTC.

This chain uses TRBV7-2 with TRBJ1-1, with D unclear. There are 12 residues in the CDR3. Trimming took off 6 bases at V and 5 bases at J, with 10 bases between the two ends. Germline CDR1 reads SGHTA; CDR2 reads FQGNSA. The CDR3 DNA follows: TGTGCCAGCAGGGTGCAGCGTACTGAAGCTTTCTTT. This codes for CASRVQRTEAFF.

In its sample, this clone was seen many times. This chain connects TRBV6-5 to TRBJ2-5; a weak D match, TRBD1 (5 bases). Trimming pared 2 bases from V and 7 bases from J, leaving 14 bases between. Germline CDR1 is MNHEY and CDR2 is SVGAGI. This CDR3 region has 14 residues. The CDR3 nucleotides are TGTGCCAGCAGTTACGGGCAGGGTTTAGGGACCCAGTACTTC. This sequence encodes CASSYGQGLGTQYF.

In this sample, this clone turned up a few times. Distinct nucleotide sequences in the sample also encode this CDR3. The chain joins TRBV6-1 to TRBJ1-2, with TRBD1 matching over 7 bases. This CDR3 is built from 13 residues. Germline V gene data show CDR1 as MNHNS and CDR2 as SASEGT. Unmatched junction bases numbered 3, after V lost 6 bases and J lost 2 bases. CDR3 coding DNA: TGTGCCAGCAGCCCGGGACAGAACTATGGCTACACCTTC. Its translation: CASSPGQNYGYTF.